These 22 T cell receptor beta chains were sequenced from one sample in a study of T cell changes during pregnancy in multiple sclerosis. Repertoires were generated with immunoSEQ multiplex PCR, while TCRdb's copy carries only in-frame clones and drops some. The profile shows 50,000 or so clones, about 92% of them singletons. The sample here was CD4+ T cells from peripheral blood mononuclear cells, taken in the third trimester of pregnancy. Receptors were obtained from a female donor with multiple sclerosis, enrolled in a pregnancy study.

This sequence joins TRBV7-9 and TRBJ1-5; maybe TRBD1 (6 bases). The V end lost 5 bases, the J end lost 9 bases, and 17 bases lay between the germline ends. The CDR3 loop spans 14 amino acids. Germline values: CDR1 SEHNR, CDR2 FQNEAQ (reference sequence). The CDR3 nucleotides read TGTGCCAGCAGCGAACAGGGTGCGGACCGGCCCCAGCATTTT. This codes for CASSEQGADRPQHF. Full variable domain (remainder filled in from reference TRBV7-9 and TRBJ1-5): DTGVSQNPRHKITKRGQNVTFRCDPISEHNRLYWYRQTLGQGPEFLTYFQNEAQLEKSRLLSDRFSAERPKGSFSTLEIQRTEQGDSAMYLCASSEQGADRPQHFGDGTRLSIL.

V is TRBV19 and J is TRBJ2-1; 9 bases agree with TRBD2. The CDR3 runs to 13 residues. Germline CDR1 reads LNHDA; CDR2 reads SQIVND (reference sequence). V was pared by 5 bases and J by 8 bases, with 4 bases of the junction left unmatched. The CDR3 bases are TGTGCCAGTAGTTCCGCGGGGGGGGATGAGCAGTTCTTC. It encodes CASSSAGGDEQFF.

Comments on this clone: The germline gene is not matched at one end of the junction; a read error may be the cause. The chain employs TRBV5-1 and TRBJ2-5; TRBD1 is a possible D gene (5 bases). The CDR3 is made up of 14 amino acids. In germline, CDR1 is SGHRS, CDR2 YFSETQ. The CDR3 reads CASSLGGRAPQGDF. CDR3 sequence (DNA): TGCGCCAGCAGCTTGGGTGGCAGGGCGCCCCAAGGCGACTTC.

As for this clone: Germline is not matched at one junction end, which may reflect a read error. This rearrangement joins TRBV6-4 to TRBJ2-2, with D possibly being TRBD2 (6 bases). CDR3 length: 13 residues. The germline CDR1 and CDR2 sequences are MRHNA and SNTAGT. CDR3 nucleotides: TGTGCCAGCAGCGACTGGGGGGCCGGGGAGCTGTTTTTT. It codes for CASSDWGAGELFF.

The chain has TRBV7-2 and TRBJ2-1; D is ambiguous. CDR1 and CDR2 from the germline V gene are SGHTA and FQGNSA. The length of the CDR3 is 14 residues. V gave up 1 base and J gave up 4 bases, with 8 bases separating them. Here the CDR3 DNA reads TGTGCCAGCAGCTTAGACAGCTCATACAATGAGCAGTTCTTC. This sequence encodes CASSLDSSYNEQFF.

This chain uses TRBV7-8 with TRBJ1-2, with 7 bases that match TRBD1. Trimming removed 0 bases from V and 5 bases from J; junction bases left unmatched: 6. The CDR3 has 15 amino acids. Germline assignment: CDR1 SGHVS and CDR2 FQNEAQ. CDR3 sequence: CASSLAGTALYGYTF. CDR3 nucleotides: TGTGCCAGCAGCTTAGCAGGGACAGCCCTATATGGCTACACCTTC.

Only one count was recorded for this clone. The genes are TRBV15 and TRBJ2-1; possibly TRBD1 for D (6 bases). This CDR3 is 15 amino acids long. The germline V and J ends were trimmed by 0 bases and 12 bases, with 18 bases remaining between them. The germline CDR1 and CDR2 sequences are LNHNV and YYDKDF (reference sequence). The chain's CDR3 is CATSRDGYYRDGQFF. The CDR3 nucleotides are TGTGCCACCAGCAGAGATGGGTATTACAGGGATGGGCAGTTCTTC.

This chain joins TRBV10-3 and TRBJ1-3; 7 bases are a match to TRBD1. The CDR3 covers 15 residues. In germline, CDR1 is ENHRY, CDR2 SYGVKD. V lost 0 bases and J lost 2; bases outside the gene matches: 1. The CDR3 nucleotides read TGTGCCATCAGTGAGTCGGGGACAGCTGGAAACACCATATATTTT. It yields the protein CAISESGTAGNTIYF.

The chain links TRBV5-1 to TRBJ1-3; D unresolved. Germline values: CDR1 SGHRS, CDR2 YFSETQ. CDR3 length: 14 amino acids. The germline V and J ends were trimmed by 0 bases and 0 bases, with 4 bases remaining between them. Here the CDR3 DNA reads TGCGCCAGCAGCTTGGGGAGCTCTGGAAACACCATATATTTT. Its translation: CASSLGSSGNTIYF.

This chain uses TRBV6-5 with TRBJ2-7, with a weak D call TRBD2 (5 bases). CDR3 length equals 14 residues. Germline V gene data show CDR1 as MNHEY and CDR2 as SVGAGI. With 6 bases removed from V and 3 bases from J, the gap between germline ends came to 15 bases. This CDR3 is CASRTRGVNYEQYF. The CDR3 nucleotides are TGTGCCAGCAGAACTCGGGGAGTCAACTACGAGCAGTACTTC.

The chain joins TRBV18 to TRBJ1-1; D is undetermined. V was shortened by 6 bases and J by 4 bases, with 15 bases between the two germline ends. CDR1 KGHSH and CDR2 LQKENI come from the germline V gene. This CDR3 is built from 14 residues. This CDR3 reads CASSTAHEGTEAFF. The CDR3 DNA reads TGTGCCAGCTCCACCGCACACGAGGGCACTGAAGCTTTCTTT.

The chain carries TRBV9 and TRBJ2-7, with D perhaps matching TRBD1 (6 bases). The CDR3 consists of 13 residues. Trimming cost V 4 bases and J 3 bases, with 11 bases left between them. The germline V gene has CDR1 SGDLS and CDR2 YYNGEE. CDR3 loop: CASSSDRNYEQYF. The CDR3 DNA reads TGTGCCAGCAGCTCGGACAGAAACTACGAGCAGTACTTC.

Written as DNA, the CDR3 is TGTGCTAGTGGTTTCCCCCGGCGGGGGCGTTACAATGAGCAGTTCTTC. It translates to CASGFPRRGRYNEQFF. The chain combines TRBV12-5 with TRBJ2-1; possibly TRBD2 for D (7 bases). The CDR3 runs to 16 residues. The V gene lost 3 bases and the J gene lost 4 bases, with 16 bases spanning the gap. Germline V gene data show CDR1 as LGHNT and CDR2 as FRNRAP.

The chain combines TRBV4-3 with TRBJ2-1; D may be TRBD1 (7 bases). This CDR3 spans 15 amino acids. Germline CDR1 reads LGHNA; CDR2 reads YSLEER. V lost 4 bases and J 10 bases, leaving 20 bases between the germline ends. CDR3 in amino acids: CASSRDLQGIGEQFF. The CDR3 coding sequence is TGCGCCAGCAGCCGGGACTTACAGGGGATAGGCGAGCAGTTCTTC.

The gene calls are TRBV14 and TRBJ1-6; 8 bases are shared with TRBD1. Trimming removed 4 bases from V and 4 bases from J; junction bases left unmatched: 3. The CDR3 runs 15 residues. Germline-derived CDR1 and CDR2 are SGHDN and FVKESK. This chain's CDR3 is CASSLRTGYNSPLHF. CDR3 in DNA: TGTGCCAGCAGCCTTCGGACAGGGTATAATTCACCCCTCCACTTT.

This rearrangement joins TRBV18 to TRBJ2-1; TRBD2 might be the D (7 bases). CDR1 KGHSH and CDR2 LQKENI come from the germline V gene. V lost 5 bases and J 0 bases, leaving 14 bases between the germline ends. CDR3 length: 16 residues. The CDR3 protein is CASSTTGGGSYNEQFF. For the CDR3, the DNA is TGTGCCAGCTCAACGACGGGGGGCGGCTCCTACAATGAGCAGTTCTTC.

The chain links TRBV29-1 to TRBJ1-3; D unresolved. V lost 7 bases and J lost 5, with 12 bases in between. CDR1 and CDR2 (germline): SQVTM, ANQGSEA. This CDR3 has 12 residues. Here the CDR3 reads CSALNIRNTIYF. CDR3 bases: TGCAGCGCCCTGAACATTAGAAACACCATATATTTT.

The rearrangement links TRBV4-3 to TRBJ2-7, with 10 positions matching TRBD1. This CDR3 is 15 amino acids long. CDR1 and CDR2 (germline): LGHNA, YSLEER. V was clipped by 0 bases and J by 7 bases; unmatched bases: 6. CDR3 DNA sequence: TGCGCCAGCAGCCAAGATGTGACAGGGGGCGGTGAGCAGTACTTC. Amino acids: CASSQDVTGGGEQYF.

J is TRBJ1-1 and V is TRBV9; D is uncertain. CDR1 SGDLS and CDR2 YYNGEE come from the germline V gene. Trimming left V 4 bases short and J 4 bases short, with 8 bases between. CDR3 length: 12 residues. CDR3 DNA: TGTGCCAGCAGCCCCCAGTTCACTGAAGCTTTCTTT. Encoded protein: CASSPQFTEAFF.

The J gene is TRBJ2-2, the V gene TRBV6-6; the match to TRBD2 covers 8 bases. Germline V gene lookup returns CDR1 MNHNY and CDR2 SVGAGI (reference sequence). The CDR3 has 13 amino acids. Trimming at V came to 5 bases and at J to 8 bases, leaving 4 bases not matched to a gene. Written as DNA, the CDR3 is TGTGCCAGCAGTAGGACTAGCAAGGGGGAGCTGTTTTTT. Protein sequence: CASSRTSKGELFF.

This clone was picked up one time. The V gene is TRBV6-6, the J gene TRBJ1-1, with no clear D. Per germline, CDR1 MNHNY and CDR2 SVGAGI (reference sequence). The CDR3 runs 14 residues. The V end lost 0 bases, the J end lost 6 bases, and 11 bases lay between the germline ends. CDR3 DNA: TGTGCCAGCAGTTACTCGACTCCGTTAGCTGAAGCTTTCTTT. Residues: CASSYSTPLAEAFF.

The chain links TRBV7-9 to TRBJ2-5, with 8 bases lining up with TRBD2. Germline V gene data show CDR1 as SEHNR and CDR2 as FQNEAQ (reference sequence). This CDR3 contains 14 residues. Trimming cost V 2 bases and J 3 bases; bases outside gene matches: 2. CDR3 in DNA: TGTGCCAGCAGCTTACGGGGGGGAGAAGAGACCCAGTACTTC. Translation: CASSLRGGEETQYF.